This T cell receptor beta chain is drawn from a study of cytomegalovirus exposure and HLA in healthy donors. Looking at the study overall: Early on, a data release was issued that held roughly 80 million unique TCRs from HLA-typed donors.

Trimming cost V 0 bases and J 9 bases, with 10 bases left between them. The CDR3 is 13 residues long. Per germline, CDR1 SGDLS and CDR2 YYNGEE. A remark on this clone: What it binds is unknown.

Findings of the study overall: Some V segments, including TRBV6-2 and TRBV6-3, were excluded as indistinguishable. DRB1 showed the most TCR associations and HLA-C the fewest in a later analysis, as rates varied by HLA locus. Sequencing depth roughly uniform across donors was assumed in presence/absence analyses.

This PCR relied on a set of 60 Vbeta primers and 13 Jbeta primers. The repertoire was sequenced with immunoSEQ multiplex PCR; TCRdb's copy has only in-frame clones and lacks some. This sample's clone table lists about 200,000 clones. The origin of this receptor is a man younger than 40 in good health and CMV-seronegative. The sample consisted of PBMCs. This rearrangement joins TRBV9 to TRBJ2-1; D might be TRBD1 (6 bases). CDR3 in DNA: TGTGCCAGCAGCGTAGGGACAGTCGGTGAGCAGTTCTTC. Protein: CASSVGTVGEQFF.